This T cell receptor beta chain was obtained from a study of ipilimumab plus nivolumab after autologous stem cell transplantation. Assay: immunoSEQ multiplex PCR; the TCRdb copy retains only in-frame clones and omits some. The sample holds some 16,000 clones, about 81% seen once. Ipilimumab, 1 mg/kg, started 14 to 28 days after autologous transplant. The germline V and J ends were trimmed by 0 bases and 3 bases, with 9 bases remaining between them. CDR1 SGHAT and CDR2 FQNNGV come from the germline V gene. CDR3 size: 14 residues. This receptor was taken from a male donor with diffuse large B-cell lymphoma. The sample consisted of PBMCs, taken in a trial of ipilimumab plus nivolumab as post-transplant consolidation. This chain connects TRBV11-2 to TRBJ2-7; no reliable D call. The CDR3 protein is CASSLDLGYYEQYF. CDR3 DNA: TGTGCCAGCAGCTTAGATCTGGGGTACTACGAGCAGTACTTC.